This T cell receptor (beta chain) stems from a study of control samples from healthy donors and cancer patients. Sequencing used immunoSEQ multiplex PCR; TCRdb keeps in-frame clones, though not all of them. Here the sample spans around 30,000 clones, approximately 90% being singletons. Germline values: CDR1 SGHDT, CDR2 YYEEEE. The CDR3 runs 13 residues. Trimming removed 3 bases from V and 6 bases from J, with 11 bases in between. The TCR sequence derives from a woman aged 40 to 49 with lung cancer. V usage is TRBV5-6 and J usage is TRBJ2-3, with D unresolved. Sequencing was performed on PBMCs. The CDR3 DNA reads as TGTGCCAGCAGCTACCTTAGTCGGGATACGCAGTATTTT. Its translation is CASSYLSRDTQYF. The complete variable domain, with remaining parts taken from reference TRBV5-6 and TRBJ2-3, reads DAGVTQSPTHLIKTRGQQVTLRCSPKSGHDTVSWYQQALGQGPQFIFQYYEEEERQRGNFPDRFSGHQFPNYSSELNVNALLLGDSALYLCASSYLSRDTQYFGPGTRLTVL.